This T cell receptor (beta chain) was captured in a study of T cell clonality in common variable immunodeficiency. Notes on the study in general: The cause of increased CVID clonality remains unclear without subpopulation sequencing. Common variable immunodeficiency TCR beta sequences reportedly had fewer deletions and N-nucleotide insertions.

Assay used: immunoSEQ multiplex PCR; TCRdb lists only in-frame clones, some missing. The sample is made up of fewer than 25,000 clones, none counted only once. This clone has a count of ten or more. Antigen: not known. Read sequence stops 3 residues before the CDR3 end, and the germline J gene provides the missing end. Looked up from germline, CDR1 is SEHNR and CDR2 is FQNEAQ (reference sequence). CDR3 length: 13 amino acids. V dropped 6 bases and J dropped 0 bases, with 6 bases sitting between them. Input material: peripheral blood mononuclear cells. The clonotype was recovered from a human donor with common variable immunodeficiency. The V gene is TRBV7-9, the J gene TRBJ2-1, with D unclear. The CDR3 here is CASRQSSYNEQFF. Incomplete CDR3 DNA: TGTGCCAGCAGACAGAGCTCCTACAATGAG.